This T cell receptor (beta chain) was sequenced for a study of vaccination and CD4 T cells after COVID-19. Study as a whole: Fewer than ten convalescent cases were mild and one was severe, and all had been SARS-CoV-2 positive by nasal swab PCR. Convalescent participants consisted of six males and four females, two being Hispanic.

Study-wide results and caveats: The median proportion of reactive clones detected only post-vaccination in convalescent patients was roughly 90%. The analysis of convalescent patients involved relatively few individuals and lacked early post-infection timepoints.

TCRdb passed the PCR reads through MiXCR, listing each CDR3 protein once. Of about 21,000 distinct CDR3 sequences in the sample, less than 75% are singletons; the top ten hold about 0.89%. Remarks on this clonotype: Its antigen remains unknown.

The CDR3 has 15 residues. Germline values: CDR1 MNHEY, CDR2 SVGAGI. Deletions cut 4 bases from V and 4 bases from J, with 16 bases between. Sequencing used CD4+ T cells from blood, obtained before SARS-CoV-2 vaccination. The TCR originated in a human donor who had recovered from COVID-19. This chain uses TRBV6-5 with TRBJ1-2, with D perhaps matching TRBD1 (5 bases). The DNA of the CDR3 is TGTGCCAGCAGTTCCGATCCGACAGTCCCCTATGGCTACACCTTC. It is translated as CASSSDPTVPYGYTF.